This T cell receptor beta chain emerged from a study of identical twins. TCRdb itself ran the 5' RACE reads through MiXCR, one entry per CDR3 protein. The sample shows around 240,000 distinct CDR3 sequences, roughly 7% of them seen only once. Trimming removed 5 bases at V and 4 bases at J, with 13 bases between. CDR1 and CDR2 from the germline V gene are SGHRS and YFSETQ. This CDR3 is built from 14 residues. This clonotype was detected many times. These data were also reused for a study on yellow fever vaccine responses in identical twins.

The clonotype originates from a woman aged 18-29 years in good health. V usage is TRBV5-1 and J usage is TRBJ1-3; D is unresolved. The sequenced material came from memory (CD45RO+) T cells sorted from blood. The CDR3 DNA reads as TGCGCCAGCAGACAAGGAATGGACGGAAACACCATATATTTT. This sequence encodes CASRQGMDGNTIYF.